Listed below are T cell receptor beta chains from one sample, sequenced in a study of blood T cells in healthy people across ages. TCRdb redid the calling of the 5' RACE reads with MiXCR, one entry per CDR3 protein. There are fewer than 800,000 distinct CDR3 sequences in the sample; over 20% occur only once, and 3% to 4.5% lies in the top ten. Sequencing was done on a sample of blood. The receptors shown here come from a man between 65 and 79 years old in good health. Each CDR3 is given with its conserved first and last residue. A D gene is named only where the DNA matches it firmly. Size values are once, few and many counts, or a class for expanded clones, and some rows have none.

V gene	clone size	D gene	J gene	CDR3 length	CDR3 protein	CDR3 DNA
TRBV6-1	NA	NA	TRBJ2-7	15	CASRGPNRLSYEQYF	TGTGCCAGCAGAGGTCCTAACAGGTTATCCTACGAGCAGTACTTC
TRBV2	few	NA	TRBJ2-3	13	CASSAQGRDTQYF	TGTGCCAGCAGTGCCCAGGGGCGAGATACGCAGTATTTT
TRBV12-3/TRBV12-4	NA	TRBD1	TRBJ2-1	16	CASSRRDRGFYNEQFF	TGTGCCAGCAGTCGCCGGGACAGGGGTTTCTACAATGAGCAGTTCTTC
TRBV6-1	few	TRBD1	TRBJ2-5	13	CASRDRGKETQYF	TGTGCCAGCAGGGACAGGGGGAAAGAGACCCAGTACTTC
TRBV29-1	few	TRBD2	TRBJ2-3	13	CSLLAGAPDTQYF	TGCAGCTTATTAGCGGGAGCGCCAGATACGCAGTATTTT
TRBV7-2	NA	NA	TRBJ2-7	15	CASSLVAAGTGEQYF	TGTGCCAGCAGCTTAGTCGCGGCGGGGACCGGCGAGCAGTACTTC
TRBV20-1	few	TRBD2	TRBJ2-7	14	CSAQPLAEPYEQYF	TGCAGTGCTCAGCCACTAGCGGAACCCTACGAGCAGTACTTC
TRBV14	NA	NA	TRBJ1-2	14	CASSQDPQNYGYTF	TGTGCCAGCAGCCAAGATCCCCAGAACTATGGCTACACCTTC
TRBV12-3/TRBV12-4	NA	TRBD2	TRBJ2-3	16	CASSLSGGTSTDTQYF	TGTGCCAGCAGTTTATCCGGGGGGACCAGCACAGATACGCAGTATTTT
TRBV24-1	few	TRBD1	TRBJ2-1	16	CATSDRRQGPSNEQFF	TGTGCCACCAGTGATCGGCGACAGGGGCCGTCCAATGAGCAGTTCTTC
TRBV5-1	few	TRBD2	TRBJ2-5	15	CASSLATSGTETQYF	TGCGCCAGCAGCTTGGCCACTAGCGGGACGGAGACCCAGTACTTC
TRBV28	few	TRBD1	TRBJ1-3	16	CASSLSGTGTGNTIYF	TGTGCCAGCAGTTTAAGTGGGACAGGGACTGGAAACACCATATATTTT
TRBV4-1	NA	NA	TRBJ2-1	17	CASSQDMVESSYNEQFF	TGCGCCAGCAGCCAAGATATGGTAGAAAGCTCCTACAATGAGCAGTTCTTC
TRBV9	NA	TRBD2	TRBJ2-3	16	CASSVGTSGTSDTQYF	TGTGCCAGCAGCGTCGGGACTAGCGGGACGTCAGATACGCAGTATTTT
TRBV5-1	few	NA	TRBJ1-1	16	CASSLAIGTRVAEAFF	TGCGCCAGCAGCTTGGCCATCGGGACGAGGGTGGCTGAAGCTTTCTTT
TRBV7-9	NA	NA	TRBJ2-2	18	CASSDPGIGGAWTGELFF	TGTGCCAGCAGCGATCCGGGGATCGGGGGCGCTTGGACCGGGGAGCTGTTTTTT
TRBV3-1	few	NA	TRBJ2-3	14	CASSPLRRTDTQYF	TGTGCCAGCAGCCCCCTCCGGCGGACAGATACGCAGTATTTT